Presented here are 5 T cell receptor beta chains from one specimen sequenced in a study of blood T cell repertoires in COVID-19. Data came from immunoSEQ multiplex PCR; TCRdb stores just in-frame clones and leaves some out. The table records about 15,000 clones, 80% to 90% of them present only once. Sample: peripheral blood. The receptors stem from a human donor in a cohort sampled during active COVID-19.

V usage is TRBV7-2 and J usage is TRBJ1-6; D not resolved. Germline V gives CDR1 SGHTA, CDR2 FQGNSA. The CDR3 covers 15 residues. V was pared by 3 bases and J by 3 bases, with 9 bases between. CDR3 amino acids: CASSFGRNYNSPLHF. CDR3 DNA sequence: TGTGCCAGCAGCTTTGGGAGAAACTATAATTCACCCCTCCACTTT. The full variable domain, in which reference TRBV7-2 and TRBJ1-6 provide the parts outside the CDR3, is GAGVSQSPSNKVTEKGKDVELRCDPISGHTALYWYRQSLGQGLEFLIYFQGNSAPDKSGLPSDRFSAERTGGSVSTLTIQRTQQEDSAVYLCASSFGRNYNSPLHFGNGTRLTVT.

The rearrangement joins TRBV2 to TRBJ1-5; D is unclear. Trimming took off 1 base at V and 4 bases at J, with 8 bases between the two ends. Germline CDR1 is SNHLY and CDR2 is FYNNEI. CDR3 size: 14 residues. CDR3 residues: CASSEGRLNQPQHF. The DNA of the CDR3 is TGTGCCAGCAGTGAAGGCAGGTTGAATCAGCCCCAGCATTTT.

The chain joins TRBV7-6 to TRBJ1-3; no firm D call. Germline lookup yields CDR1 SGHVS and CDR2 FNYEAQ. Trimming removed 1 base from V and 0 bases from J, with 10 bases in between. This CDR3 is 16 amino acids long. Here the CDR3 reads CASSLGAPSSGNTIYF. The CDR3, as DNA: TGTGCCAGCAGCTTAGGGGCACCGAGCTCTGGAAACACCATATATTTT.

The J gene is TRBJ1-1, the V gene TRBV5-5; no reliable D call. There are 12 residues in the CDR3. The germline gives CDR1 SGHKS, CDR2 YYEKEE (reference sequence). V lost 5 bases, J lost 1 base, and 6 bases lay in between. The chain's CDR3 is CASRARNTEAFF. CDR3 in DNA: TGTGCCAGCAGGGCCCGGAACACTGAAGCTTTCTTT.

The chain recombines TRBV28 with TRBJ1-5, with 7 bases fitting TRBD1. With V trimmed by 3 bases and J by 1 base, 6 bases remained unmatched. The CDR3 is 16 residues long. The germline V gene encodes CDR1 MDHEN and CDR2 SYDVKM. The CDR3 region is CASSFWSGGSNQPQHF. The CDR3 bases are TGTGCCAGCAGTTTCTGGTCAGGGGGGAGCAATCAGCCCCAGCATTTT. The full variable domain, in which reference TRBV28 and TRBJ1-5 provide the parts outside the CDR3, is DVKVTQSSRYLVKRTGEKVFLECVQDMDHENMFWYRQDPGLGLRLIYFSYDVKMKEKGDIPEGYSVSREKKERFSLILESASTNQTSMYLCASSFWSGGSNQPQHFGDGTRLSIL.